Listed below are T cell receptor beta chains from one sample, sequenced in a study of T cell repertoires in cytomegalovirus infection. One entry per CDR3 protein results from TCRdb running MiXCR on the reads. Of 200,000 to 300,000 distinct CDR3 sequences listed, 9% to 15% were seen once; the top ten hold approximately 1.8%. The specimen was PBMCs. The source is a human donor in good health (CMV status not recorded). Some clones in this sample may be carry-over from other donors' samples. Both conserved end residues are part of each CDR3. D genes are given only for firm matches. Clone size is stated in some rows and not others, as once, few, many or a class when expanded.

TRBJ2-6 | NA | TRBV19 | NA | TGTGCCAGTACCCTAAGGGGGTCTGGGGCCAACGTCCTGACTTTC | CASTLRGSGANVLTF
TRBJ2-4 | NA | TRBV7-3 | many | TGTGCCAGCAGCTTAAACAGGGAGGAGAACATTCAGTACTTC | CASSLNREENIQYF
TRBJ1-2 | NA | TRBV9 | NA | TGTGCCAGCAGCCCCACCCGCGACGGAAACTATGGCTACACCTTC | CASSPTRDGNYGYTF
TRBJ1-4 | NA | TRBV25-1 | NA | TGTGCCAGCAGTGCGGCATTCTCTACAACTAATGAAAAACTGTTTTTT | CASSAAFSTTNEKLFF
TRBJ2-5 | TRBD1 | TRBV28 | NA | TGTGCCAGCAGTTTGACAGGGCGGAGGGAGACCCAGTACTTC | CASSLTGRRETQYF
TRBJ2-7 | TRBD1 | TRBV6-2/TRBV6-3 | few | TGTGCCAGCACACCCCCACAGGGGGGAATCGACGAGCAGTACTTC | CASTPPQGGIDEQYF
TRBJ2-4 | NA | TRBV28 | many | TGTGCCAGCAGCCGTGACAGCGCCCTAGCCAAAAACATTCAGTACTTC | CASSRDSALAKNIQYF
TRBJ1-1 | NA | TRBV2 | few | TGTGCCAGCAGTGAGACGGACATTCTCAGGGGTGAAGCTTTCTTT | CASSETDILRGEAFF
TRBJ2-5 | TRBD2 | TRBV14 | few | TGTGCCAGCAGCCAGCAACTCTCCCGGGGGGTCGGCGAGACCCAGTACTTC | CASSQQLSRGVGETQYF
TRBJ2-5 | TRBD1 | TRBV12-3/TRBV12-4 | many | TGTGCCAGCAGTCAACTCCAGGGGGTCCAAGAGACCCAGTACTTC | CASSQLQGVQETQYF
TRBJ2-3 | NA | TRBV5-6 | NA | TGTGCCAGCAGCTTGATTCCGCTAATTAGCACAGATACGCAGTATTTT | CASSLIPLISTDTQYF
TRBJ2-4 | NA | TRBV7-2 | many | TGTGCCAGCAGCCTGTCTATGAAGGAAAACATTCAGTACTTC | CASSLSMKENIQYF
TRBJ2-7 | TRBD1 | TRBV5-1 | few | TGCGCCAGCAGCCCAGTCCCGGGACAGGGATCCTACGAGCAGTACTTC | CASSPVPGQGSYEQYF
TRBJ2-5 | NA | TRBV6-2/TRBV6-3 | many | TGTGCCAGCAGCCTACTGAATGGGGAGACCCAGTACTTC | CASSLLNGETQYF
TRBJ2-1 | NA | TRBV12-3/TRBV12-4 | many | TGTGCCAGCAGTCCCGGTTTGGGCCAATACAATGAGCAGTTCTTC | CASSPGLGQYNEQFF
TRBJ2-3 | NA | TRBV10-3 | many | TGTGCCATCAGTAGCCGGGGACGGACTAGCACAGATACGCAGTATTTT | CAISSRGRTSTDTQYF
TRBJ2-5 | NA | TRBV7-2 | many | TGTGCCAGCAGTTTAGGGGAGCCCCAAGAGACCCAGTACTTC | CASSLGEPQETQYF
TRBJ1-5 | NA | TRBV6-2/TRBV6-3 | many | TGTGCCAGCAGCCCGACAGCCAGCAATCAGCCCCAGCATTTT | CASSPTASNQPQHF
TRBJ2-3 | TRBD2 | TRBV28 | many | TGTGCCAGCAGTTCGGGAGGAGGGGAGACAGATACGCAGTATTTT | CASSSGGGETDTQYF
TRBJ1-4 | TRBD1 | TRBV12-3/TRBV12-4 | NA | TGTGCCAGCAGTTTAGGGGACAGGGCTGAAAAACTGTTTTTT | CASSLGDRAEKLFF
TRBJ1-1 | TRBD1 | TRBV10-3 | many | TGTGCCATCAGTGAACGACAGGGTCGAGACACTGAAGCTTTCTTT | CAISERQGRDTEAFF
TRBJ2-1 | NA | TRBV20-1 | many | TGCAGTGCTCTCGGGCCTCTATTAAGCTCCTACAATGAGCAGTTCTTC | CSALGPLLSSYNEQFF
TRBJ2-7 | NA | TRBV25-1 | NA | TGTGCCAGCAGTGAACCTAGTCGGATTAGGGCACTCTACGAGCAGTACTTC | CASSEPSRIRALYEQYF
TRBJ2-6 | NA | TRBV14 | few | TGTGCCAGCAGCCGGTCGGGAACTGGGGCCAACGTCCTGACTTTC | CASSRSGTGANVLTF
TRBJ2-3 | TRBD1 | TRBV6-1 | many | TGTGCCAGCAGAGCGAAGGGACAGGTGACAGATACGCAGTATTTT | CASRAKGQVTDTQYF
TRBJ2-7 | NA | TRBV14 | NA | TGTGCCAGCAGCCAATCGGGGGCTCTGACCTACGAGCAGTACTTC | CASSQSGALTYEQYF
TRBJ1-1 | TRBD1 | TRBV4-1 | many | TGCGCCAGCAGACCGGGACAGGGAGGACCCATGAACACTGAAGCTTTCTTT | CASRPGQGGPMNTEAFF
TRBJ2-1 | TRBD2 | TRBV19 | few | TGTGCCAGTAGTATAGAGGATCCGGCAGGGAGGGCCTACAATGAGCAGTTCTTC | CASSIEDPAGRAYNEQFF
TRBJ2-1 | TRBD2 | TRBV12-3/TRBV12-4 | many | TGTGCCAGCAGTTATAGCGGGGGATACAATGAGCAGTTCTTC | CASSYSGGYNEQFF
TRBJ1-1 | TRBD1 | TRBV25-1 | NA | TGTGCCAGCAGTGGAATAGGGGGCGGGAGAGCTTTCTTT | CASSGIGGGRAFF
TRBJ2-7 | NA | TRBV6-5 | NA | TGTGCCAGCAGTTACTCGAACGGACGGGACGAGCAGTACTTC | CASSYSNGRDEQYF
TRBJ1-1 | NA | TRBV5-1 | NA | TGCGCCAGCAGCTTGGAAGTGGGATCTGAAGCTTTCTTT | CASSLEVGSEAFF
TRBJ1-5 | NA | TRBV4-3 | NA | TGCGCCAGCAGCCAAGGTTTCGGCAATCAGCCCCAGCGTTTT | CASSQGFGNQPQRF
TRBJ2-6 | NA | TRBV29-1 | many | TGCAGCGTTGGCGAACAGTCCTCTGGGGCCAACGTCCTGACTTTC | CSVGEQSSGANVLTF
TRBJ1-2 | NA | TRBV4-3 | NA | TGCGTCAGCAGCCAAGATCTATCCTATGGCTACACCTTC | CVSSQDLSYGYTF
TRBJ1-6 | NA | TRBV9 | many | TGTGCCAGCAGCGGGTTTCATGGGGATTCACCCCTCCACTTT | CASSGFHGDSPLHF
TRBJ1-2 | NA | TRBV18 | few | TGTGCCAGCTCACCCATCGGAATGGACCCTACTAACTATGGCTGCACCTTC | CASSPIGMDPTNYGCTF
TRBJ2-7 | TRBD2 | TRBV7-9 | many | TGTGCCAGCAGTTCGTCTCCGGGACTATCGAGCTCCTACGAGCAGTACTTC | CASSSSPGLSSSYEQYF
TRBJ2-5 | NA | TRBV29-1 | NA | TGCAGCGTTGGGCTGGGGGCACGGACCCAAGAGACCCAGTACTTC | CSVGLGARTQETQYF
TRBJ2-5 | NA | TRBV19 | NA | TGTGCCAGCCGGGACATCGCTAGGACCCAGTACTTC | CASRDIARTQYF
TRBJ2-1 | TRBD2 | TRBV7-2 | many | TGTGCCAGCAGCTCCACTCTAGCGGGGGAGCAGTTCTTC | CASSSTLAGEQFF
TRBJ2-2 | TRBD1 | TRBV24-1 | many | TGTGCCACCAGTGATGTGGGATTTGGGACAGGCAACACCGGGGAGCTGTTTTTT | CATSDVGFGTGNTGELFF
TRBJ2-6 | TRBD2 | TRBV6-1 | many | TGTGCCAGCAGTTCCCTCAGTCTAGCGGGATGGTCAGGGGCCAACGTCCTGACTTTC | CASSSLSLAGWSGANVLTF
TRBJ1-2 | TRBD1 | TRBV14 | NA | TGTGCCAGCAGCCAAGATGAGGGGGCGCGGGCTAACTATGGCTACACCTTC | CASSQDEGARANYGYTF
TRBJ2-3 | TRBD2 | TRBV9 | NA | TGTGCCAGCAGCGTCGATAGCGGGGGTACAGATACGCAGTATTTT | CASSVDSGGTDTQYF
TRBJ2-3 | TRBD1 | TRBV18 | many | TGTGCCAGCTCACCCTTTTGGGGGACAGGCTCGGATACGCAGTATTTT | CASSPFWGTGSDTQYF
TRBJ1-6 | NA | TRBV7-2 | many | TGTGCCAGCAGCTTTGGGCGGAGAAGCTCCTATAATTCACCCCTCCACTTT | CASSFGRRSSYNSPLHF
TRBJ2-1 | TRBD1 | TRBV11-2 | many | TGTGCCAGCAGCTTAGGGACAGGGAACTACAATGAGCAGTTCTTC | CASSLGTGNYNEQFF